This note documents a single TCR beta chain sequence. Reverse transcription used roughly 0.5 to 1 ug RNA and random hexamers. Coverage of TCR beta CDR3 amplification by immunoSEQ multiplex PCR extended to 54 Vbeta and 13 Jbeta. TCRdb passed the immunoSEQ multiplex PCR reads through MiXCR, listing each CDR3 protein once. Of 300,000 or so distinct CDR3 sequences detected, about 91% appear once; the ten largest clones hold approximately 0.065%. V lost 5 bases to trimming and J lost 10 bases, with 12 bases between them. The CDR3 runs to 12 residues. Looked up from germline, CDR1 is LNHDA and CDR2 is SQIVND (reference sequence). The data are from a study of CD8 T cells in Susac syndrome. The multiple sclerosis controls were treatment-naive patients affected by stable or active relapsing-remitting disease.

V gene TRBV19 combines with J gene TRBJ2-1; a weak D match, TRBD1 (5 bases). The sequencing sample was made of CD4+ T cells from PBMCs. This receptor was identified in a human donor with multiple sclerosis. The CDR3 DNA follows: TGTGCCAGTAGTCCAGGGTTAACGGAGCAGTTCTTC. This translates into CASSPGLTEQFF.